This T cell receptor beta chain was profiled in a study of blood T cells in healthy people across ages. For the study at large: With template switching, about one barcoded beta molecule was captured per two T cells. Overall study results and limits: Greater diversity and more naive CD4+ cells were seen in long-lived donors than in aged donors. TCR beta diversity per million T cells fell roughly linearly with age.

The sample holds a few counts of this clonotype. Its antigen is undetermined. The CDR3 spans 15 residues. CDR1 is MDHEN, CDR2 SYDVKM, per germline. V was pared by 2 bases and J by 2 bases, with 11 bases between. Combining a sample-barcoded 5' primer with a J-beta primer mix, a second PCR ran for roughly 7 to 12 cycles. With 12 random nucleotides, a template-switch adaptor tagged each individual cDNA molecule. A single record per CDR3 protein comes from TCRdb applying MiXCR to the 5' RACE reads. This sample has approximately 1,000,000 distinct CDR3 sequences, with 45% found just once. The TCR comes from a woman aged 55-70 years in good health. The material sequenced was blood. The chain has TRBV28 and TRBJ2-3; no firm D call. The CDR3 nucleotides are TGTGCCAGCAGTTTACTCACATACCACACAGATACGCAGTATTTT. As protein: CASSLLTYHTDTQYF. Drawing the rest from reference TRBV28 and TRBJ2-3, the complete variable domain is DVKVTQSSRYLVKRTGEKVFLECVQDMDHENMFWYRQDPGLGLRLIYFSYDVKMKEKGDIPEGYSVSREKKERFSLILESASTNQTSMYLCASSLLTYHTDTQYFGPGTRLTVL.